The table lists the clone carrying this T cell receptor (beta chain) with a count of one. Antigen: not known. The length of the CDR3 is 12 residues. Germline lookup yields CDR1 SGHTA and CDR2 FQGNSA. V lost 5 bases, J lost 0 bases, and 5 bases lay in between. The sample comes from a study of cytomegalovirus exposure and HLA in healthy donors. Overall study results and limits: Earlier analysis yielded a pattern in which most TCR beta V segments were productive about 90% or about 30% of the time. Rates of TCR association differed by HLA locus in a later analysis, with DRB1 highest and HLA-C lowest.

Primers included in the PCR were 60 Vbeta and 13 Jbeta primers. The protocol was immunoSEQ multiplex PCR, while the TCRdb copy is restricted to in-frame clones and leaves out a portion. Seen here are 57,000 or so clones, around 80% observed once, and the top ten hold approximately 50%. The chain uses TRBV7-2 and TRBJ2-7, with D unclear. The TCR sequence derives from a man in his fifties in good health and CMV-seropositive. Sequenced input: PBMCs. DNA for the CDR3: TGTGCCAGCAGCCGGAGCTCCTACGAGCAGTACTTC. It specifies CASSRSSYEQYF.